Reported below is one TCR beta chain. What it recognizes is unknown. This sample stems from a study of blood T cells in healthy people across ages. Study findings and constraints: Significant beta diversity loss was already apparent by age about 42, declining roughly linearly.

Drawn from each donor were around 9.1 milliliters of peripheral blood. Per sample, no less than 5.5 micrograms of total RNA were extracted. Next came a second PCR, run for about 6 to 12 cycles, which used a sample-barcoded 5' primer along with a J-beta primer mix. Each of the samples gave a minimum of 2.5 million paired-end reads that contained CDR3. TCRdb reanalysed the 5' RACE reads using MiXCR and keeps one entry per CDR3 protein. The sample contains 650,000 to 950,000 distinct CDR3 sequences, under 55% of which appear only once. This CDR3 region has 15 residues. From germline, CDR1 is MNHEY and CDR2 SVGAGI.

This clonotype was obtained from a man between 60 and 75 years old in good health. This chain uses TRBV6-5 with TRBJ2-5; the match to TRBD1 covers 8 bases. The J call may be mistaken, given a closer DNA end match to TRBJ2-1. The specimen was blood. CDR3 nucleotide sequence: TGTGCCAGCAGCGGACGGACAGGGCCTCAAGAGACCCAGTTCTTC. It specifies CASSGRTGPQETQFF.